This TCR beta chain was identified in a study of shared clonotypes between healthy human individuals. For the study at large: Donors had three CD4 naive, three CD4 memory, two CD8 naive and one CD8 memory plate apiece. General study points: With a handful of donors compared, 5% to 5.5% of naive CD4 clonotypes were shared.

This CDR3 has 13 residues. CDR1 SGDLS and CDR2 YYNGEE come from the germline V gene. V lost 3 bases and J 5 bases, leaving 11 bases between the germline ends. Sorted-subset replicate PCR reactions were performed with roughly 200 ng DNA, corresponding to tens of thousands of T cell genomes. TCRdb keeps only in-frame clones here, not all; method: immunoSEQ multiplex PCR. The table lists about 2 million clones, approximately 95% of them singletons. This clone was observed a single time. Its antigen is still unknown. Naive CD8 cells comprised CD45RO-negative, CCR7-positively selected cells, excluding terminally differentiated effector memory CD45RA+ cells. Donors comprised only Caucasian adults living in Nashville, Tennessee.

This sequence joins TRBV9 and TRBJ2-5, with TRBD2 as a possible D gene (6 bases). The sequencing sample was made of naive CD8+ T cells sorted from blood. The clonotype was recovered from a man between 18 and 29 years old in good health. CDR3 amino acids: CASSALAWETQYF. The CDR3 nucleotides read TGTGCCAGCAGCGCTCTAGCGTGGGAGACCCAGTACTTC.